Presented here are 30 T cell receptor beta chains from one specimen sequenced in a study of cytotoxic CD8 clonotypes in ibrutinib-treated CLL. Clones were sequenced by immunoSEQ multiplex PCR, and TCRdb holds only the in-frame ones, with some missing. The data show approximately 280,000 clones, approximately 79% seen once. The specimen was PBMCs, collected at disease progression, from a patient treated with ibrutinib. These receptors were collected from a human donor with chronic lymphocytic leukemia.

This clone came up a few times. The chain is built from TRBV27 and TRBJ2-7; 8 bases line up with TRBD2. The CDR3 contains 14 residues. J lost 4 bases, V lost 3 bases, and 5 bases had no gene match. CDR1 MNHEY and CDR2 SMNVEV come from the germline V gene (reference sequence). CDR3 DNA: TGTGCCAGCAGTTTTGGCGGGAGGACGTACGAGCAGTACTTC. Protein: CASSFGGRTYEQYF.

This chain connects TRBV4-1 to TRBJ1-6; D gene unclear. Trimming cost V 1 base and J 7 bases, with 23 bases left between them. The CDR3 has 19 residues. Germline values: CDR1 MGHRA, CDR2 YSYEKL. The CDR3 DNA reads TGCGCCAGCAGCCAAGTACTCGGAAGTGGGCATCTAGGGAATTCACCCCTCCACTTT. Amino acid sequence: CASSQVLGSGHLGNSPLHF.

The chain uses TRBV7-9 and TRBJ1-2; weak D call: TRBD1 (5 bases). The V gene lost 8 bases and the J gene lost 0 bases, with 13 bases spanning the gap. The CDR3 totals 14 residues. Germline V gene data show CDR1 as SEHNR and CDR2 as FQNEAQ (reference sequence). In nucleotides, the CDR3 is TGTGCCAGCCGGGCCGGGACCTCTAACTATGGCTACACCTTC. Translating it yields CASRAGTSNYGYTF.

This chain joins TRBV5-1 and TRBJ2-2; 9 nucleotides agree with TRBD2. Per germline, CDR1 SGHRS and CDR2 YFSETQ. The CDR3 consists of 16 residues. The V segment lost 2 bases and the J segment 0 bases; nucleotides outside the gene matches: 2. CDR3 coding DNA: TGCGCCAGCAGCTTTAGCGGGGGCGCGAACACCGGGGAGCTGTTTTTT. It codes for CASSFSGGANTGELFF. The whole variable domain, filled in from reference TRBV5-1 and TRBJ2-2, reads KAGVTQTPRYLIKTRGQQVTLSCSPISGHRSVSWYQQTPGQGLQFLFEYFSETQRNKGNFPGRFSGRQFSNSRSEMNVSTLELGDSALYLCASSFSGGANTGELFFGEGSRLTVL.

The chain couples TRBV15 to TRBJ2-1; 12 bases are shared with TRBD2. Germline assignment: CDR1 LNHNV and CDR2 YYDKDF (reference sequence). The CDR3 length is 15 residues. The trim removed 1 base at V and 10 bases at J, leaving 5 bases unmatched. The CDR3 coding sequence is TGTGCCACCAGCAGAGGTCTAGCGGGGGGGCAAGAGCAGTTCTTC. It specifies CATSRGLAGGQEQFF.

The V and J genes are TRBV25-1 and TRBJ1-4, with no clear D. The V and J ends lost 5 bases and 7 bases respectively, with 20 bases between them. The germline V gene encodes CDR1 MGHDK and CDR2 SYGVNS. CDR3 size: 16 residues. The CDR3 is CASSFSPAAIGEKLFF. The CDR3 DNA follows: TGTGCCAGCAGTTTTTCTCCGGCGGCTATTGGTGAAAAACTGTTTTTT.

This clone was picked up a small number of times. The chain employs TRBV7-8 and TRBJ2-7, with 9 bases identical to TRBD2. The CDR3 contains 14 residues. The V segment lost 3 bases and the J segment 5 bases; nucleotides outside the gene matches: 5. Germline V lookup: CDR1 SGHVS, CDR2 FQNEAQ. This CDR3 reads CASSFEREVHEQYF. CDR3 bases: TGTGCCAGCAGCTTTGAGCGGGAGGTACACGAGCAGTACTTC.

The chain recombines TRBV18 with TRBJ1-1, with 7 bases lining up with TRBD1. The CDR3 has 13 amino acids. Losses at the gene ends were 6 bases for V and 6 bases for J; bases not matched to a gene: 7. Germline V gene data show CDR1 as KGHSH and CDR2 as LQKENI. The CDR3 DNA sequence: TGTGCCAGCTCTCCCGACAGGGCGGCTGAAGCTTTCTTT. Protein: CASSPDRAAEAFF.

The J gene is TRBJ2-2, the V gene TRBV10-3, with a weak D call TRBD1 (7 bases). The CDR3 runs to 14 residues. The V end was cut by 8 bases, the J end by 5 bases, with 15 bases between. Germline CDR1 reads ENHRY; CDR2 reads SYGVKD. The CDR3 loop is CAISGQGGTGELFF. Written as DNA, the CDR3 is TGTGCCATCTCTGGGCAGGGGGGTACCGGGGAGCTGTTTTTT.

The chain employs TRBV21-1 and TRBJ2-3; the DNA was not used to check the table's D call, TRBD2. TRBV21-1 is an annotated pseudogene. This CDR3 is built from 17 residues. Here the CDR3 reads CASSKWRLAGTTDTQYF. In DNA, the CDR3 is TGTGCCAGCAGCAAATGGAGACTAGCGGGGACCACAGATACGCAGTATTTT.

The rearrangement uses TRBV9 and TRBJ2-3; tentative D call: TRBD2 (6 bases). V lost 4 bases, J lost 15 bases, and 18 bases lay in between. CDR1 SGDLS and CDR2 YYNGEE come from the germline V gene. The CDR3 is 12 residues long. CDR3 protein: CASSFRLGEAYF. CDR3 sequence (DNA): TGTGCCAGCAGCTTCCGACTAGGCGAGGCATATTTT.

For this clone: Within the sample, other DNA sequences also encode this same CDR3. The chain is built from TRBV4-2 and TRBJ2-2; TRBD1 matches 7 bases. The CDR3 has 16 amino acids. J lost 1 base, V lost 4 bases, and 6 bases had no gene match. Germline CDR1 and CDR2: LGHNA and YNFKEQ. CDR3 nucleotide sequence: TGTGCCAGCAGCCCAACAGGGGCCCTGAACACCGGGGAGCTGTTTTTT. As protein: CASSPTGALNTGELFF.

This chain connects TRBV10-1 to TRBJ1-2; TRBD1 is a possible D gene (5 bases). V dropped 0 bases and J dropped 2 bases, with 16 bases sitting between them. Per germline, CDR1 WNHNN and CDR2 SYGVQD (reference sequence). This CDR3 comprises 17 residues. For the CDR3, the DNA is TGCGCCAGCAGTGAGTCGAGTGTTAGGAGGGGAAACTATGGCTACACCTTC. Translating it yields CASSESSVRRGNYGYTF.

This chain connects TRBV6-1 to TRBJ1-2; a possible D gene is TRBD1 (5 bases). CDR1 and CDR2 (germline): MNHNS, SASEGT. The CDR3 has 11 amino acids. V lost 6 bases and J 8 bases, leaving 10 bases between the germline ends. The CDR3 coding sequence is TGTGCCAGCAGGGGGCCAGGCGGCTACACCTTC. Its protein is CASRGPGGYTF.

This chain joins TRBV29-1 and TRBJ2-5; 10 bases are a match to TRBD1. V shed 3 bases and J 4 bases; nucleotides not matched to a gene: 8. CDR1 and CDR2 (germline): SQVTM, ANQGSEA. The CDR3 has 15 residues. CDR3 amino acids: CSVDRPGQGTETQYF. The CDR3 DNA reads as TGCAGCGTTGATCGGCCGGGACAGGGGACAGAGACCCAGTACTTC.

The gene calls are TRBV7-8 and TRBJ1-2; D is undetermined. The CDR3 is 17 residues long. The V and J ends lost 0 bases and 7 bases respectively, with 21 bases between them. CDR1 is SGHVS and CDR2 is FQNEAQ in the germline V gene. This CDR3 reads CASSLARVHWKDIGYTF. The CDR3 DNA reads TGTGCCAGCAGCTTAGCAAGGGTCCACTGGAAGGATATTGGCTACACCTTC.

J is TRBJ2-6 and V is TRBV11-2; TRBD1 agrees at 11 bases. Germline-derived CDR1 and CDR2 are SGHAT and FQNNGV. V was clipped by 3 bases and J by 2 bases; unmatched bases: 0. CDR3 size: 16 residues. The CDR3 protein is CASSLGQGAGANVLTF. For the CDR3, the DNA is TGTGCCAGCAGCTTGGGACAGGGGGCTGGGGCCAACGTCCTGACTTTC.

This chain links TRBV7-9 with TRBJ2-1; TRBD2 matches at 12 bases. The CDR3 totals 15 residues. Trimming cost V 5 bases and J 7 bases; bases outside gene matches: 6. Germline CDR1 reads SEHNR; CDR2 reads FQNEAQ (reference sequence). The CDR3 DNA sequence: TGTGCCAGCAGCCCGACTAGCGGGAGTCCAAATGAGCAGTTCTTC. Encoded protein: CASSPTSGSPNEQFF.

V is TRBV6-5 and J is TRBJ1-2, with D tentatively TRBD1 (5 bases). The CDR3 consists of 13 residues. Germline values: CDR1 MNHEY, CDR2 SVGAGI. The V gene lost 6 bases and the J gene lost 3 bases, with 11 bases spanning the gap. The CDR3 DNA is TGTGCCAGCAGCCGCGAGACAGACTATGGCTACACCTTC. It translates to CASSRETDYGYTF.

The J gene is TRBJ1-3, the V gene TRBV7-9, with D unclear. CDR3 length: 14 residues. The ends were cut back, 5 bases at V and 1 base at J, with 9 bases in the middle. Germline V CDR1 and CDR2: SEHNR, FQNEAQ (reference sequence). The CDR3 nucleotides read TGTGCCAGCAGCGGTGTTGTATCTGGAAACACCATATATTTT. It yields the protein CASSGVVSGNTIYF.

The CDR3 DNA follows: TGCGCCAGCAGCCAAGATCAGGCCCTACCCGTCTATGGCTACACCTTC. Encoded protein: CASSQDQALPVYGYTF. This rearrangement joins TRBV4-1 to TRBJ1-2; D not resolved. Germline V gene sequence: CDR1 MGHRA, CDR2 YSYEKL. This CDR3 has 16 residues. Trimming stripped 0 bases from V and 4 bases from J, with 15 bases between.

The V call is TRBV7-3, the J call TRBJ2-1; 8 positions match TRBD1. Germline-derived CDR1 and CDR2 are SGHTA and FQGTGA. This CDR3 has 15 amino acids. After removal of 5 bases from V and 4 bases from J, the junction contained 7 bases not matched to a gene. CDR3 residues: CASSPWTGIYNEQFF. The CDR3 DNA is TGTGCCAGCAGCCCCTGGACAGGGATTTACAATGAGCAGTTCTTC.

The rearrangement joins TRBV7-2 to TRBJ2-7, with TRBD2 as a possible D gene (5 bases). The CDR3 loop spans 14 amino acids. V was cut by 2 bases and J by 2 bases, with 10 bases left in between. Germline CDR1 SGHTA, CDR2 FQGNSA. In DNA, the CDR3 is TGTGCCAGCAGCTTATCGGGGTTTACCTACGAGCAGTACTTC. Its protein product is CASSLSGFTYEQYF.

V gene TRBV10-3 combines with J gene TRBJ2-3; a possible D gene is TRBD2 (6 bases). There are 13 residues in the CDR3. V gave up 10 bases and J gave up 3 bases, with 14 bases separating them. CDR1 and CDR2 (germline): ENHRY, SYGVKD. CDR3 DNA: TGTGCCAGCCGGCAGGAGGGTACAGATACGCAGTATTTT. Amino acid sequence: CASRQEGTDTQYF.

This rearrangement joins TRBV7-9 to TRBJ2-7; 7 bases are a match to TRBD1. V shed 4 bases, J shed 4 bases, and the junction held 4 bases outside the gene matches. This CDR3 comprises 13 residues. Looked up from germline, CDR1 is SEHNR and CDR2 is FQNEAQ (reference sequence). CDR3 protein: CASSSTGVYEQYF. The DNA for the CDR3 is TGTGCCAGCAGCTCCACAGGGGTTTACGAGCAGTACTTC.

The table lists this clone with a few counts. This chain connects TRBV6-5 to TRBJ2-7, with D possibly TRBD2 on 5 matching bases. CDR1 MNHEY and CDR2 SVGAGI come from the germline V gene. The V and J ends lost 4 bases and 3 bases respectively, with 10 bases between them. The CDR3 is made up of 13 amino acids. The CDR3 is CASSFGEFYEQYF. The CDR3 DNA sequence: TGTGCCAGCAGTTTTGGGGAGTTCTACGAGCAGTACTTC.

This rearrangement joins TRBV19 to TRBJ1-5; 7 bases fit TRBD1. The V segment lost 4 bases and the J segment 1 base; nucleotides outside the gene matches: 13. CDR1 is LNHDA, CDR2 SQIVND, per germline (reference sequence). This CDR3 region has 18 residues. CDR3: CASSTGQDLLYSNQPQHF. CDR3 in DNA: TGTGCCAGTAGTACAGGACAGGACCTCCTATACAGCAATCAGCCCCAGCATTTT.

The chain is built from TRBV7-8 and TRBJ1-2; D is ambiguous. This CDR3 is 18 amino acids long. Trimming pared 3 bases from V and 4 bases from J, leaving 24 bases between. CDR1 and CDR2 from the germline V gene are SGHVS and FQNEAQ. CDR3 sequence reads: CASSLFSRTDLERYGYTF. The CDR3, as DNA: TGTGCCAGCAGCTTGTTCTCCCGCACAGACCTAGAACGCTATGGCTACACCTTC.

The chain links TRBV11-2 to TRBJ2-7; TRBD2 matches at 10 bases. With 2 bases clipped from V and 7 bases from J, the junction kept 17 bases outside the gene matches. This CDR3 has 18 residues. In germline, CDR1 is SGHAT, CDR2 FQNNGV. The CDR3 region has the DNA TGTGCCAGCAGCTTAACAGAAGCGCGGCTAGCGGGAGTTTGGGAGCAGTACTTC. Residues: CASSLTEARLAGVWEQYF.

This chain links TRBV29-1 with TRBJ2-7; D is unclear. The ends were cut back, 4 bases at V and 5 bases at J, with 9 bases in the middle. CDR1 is SQVTM, CDR2 ANQGSEA, per germline. The CDR3 runs 11 residues. CDR3 sequence reads: CSVVVYNEQYF. The CDR3 DNA is TGCAGCGTTGTGGTTTACAACGAGCAGTACTTC.